This note documents a single TCR beta chain sequence. What it binds is unknown. Relative to the germline gene, one junction end is altered; a read error may explain this. Naive CD4+ T cells were purified with Tregs depleted by CD25. Study-level findings and limits: The TCR gene usage of tumor memory CD4+ T cells clustered together with blood and lymph node memory CD4+ cells and with lymph node naive CD4+ cells.

Germline values: CDR1 SEHNR, CDR2 FQNEAQ (reference sequence). This CDR3 comprises 16 residues. Full-length variable regions came from constant-region reverse primers plus semi-nested Nested Universal Primer A PCR. A single record per CDR3 protein comes from TCRdb applying MiXCR to the 5' RACE reads. The profile shows tens of thousands of distinct CDR3 sequences, 26% of them singletons. The source material was naive CD4+ T cells sorted from a lymph node. Subset here: naive CD4+ T cells, CD4+CD45RA+CD25-. The V gene is TRBV7-9, the J gene TRBJ2-1, with 10 bases identical to TRBD1. The source is a female donor with breast cancer. CDR3 region: CASSLARDRGYDEQFF. The CDR3 region has the DNA TGTGCCAGCAGCTTAGCCCGGGACAGGGGCTACGATGAGCAGTTCTTC.